Below are 28 T cell receptor beta chains sequenced from a single sample in a study of control samples from healthy donors and cancer patients. Repertoires were generated with immunoSEQ multiplex PCR, while TCRdb's copy carries only in-frame clones and drops some. The table lists roughly 130,000 clones, about 93% of them singletons. The source material was blood. These receptors were obtained from a man aged 18 to 30 in good health.

CDR3 coding DNA: TGTGCCAGCAGTTACTCATGGAGCTCTGGAAACACCATATATTTT. Residues: CASSYSWSSGNTIYF. The chain uses TRBV6-5 and TRBJ1-3; D call uncertain. Trimming removed 0 bases from V and 0 bases from J, with 6 bases in between. The CDR3 loop spans 15 amino acids. CDR1 is MNHEY, CDR2 SVGAGI, per germline.

J is TRBJ1-1 and V is TRBV10-3; D not certain. Trimming removed 0 bases from V and 2 bases from J, with 10 bases in between. The germline V gene encodes CDR1 ENHRY and CDR2 SYGVKD. The length of the CDR3 is 15 residues. The CDR3 DNA follows: TGTGCCATCAGTGAGTCCAGGCACCGAAACACTGAAGCTTTCTTT. This translates into CAISESRHRNTEAFF.

The chain has TRBV9 and TRBJ2-5, with no clear D. Germline V gives CDR1 SGDLS, CDR2 YYNGEE. The CDR3 covers 14 residues. Trimming removed 0 bases from V and 0 bases from J, with 6 bases in between. This chain's CDR3 is CASSVGADQETQYF. In nucleotides, the CDR3 is TGTGCCAGCAGCGTAGGGGCAGACCAAGAGACCCAGTACTTC.

This rearrangement joins TRBV7-2 to TRBJ2-1; possibly TRBD1 or TRBD2 for D (6 bases each). CDR1 SGHTA and CDR2 FQGNSA come from the germline V gene. The CDR3 loop spans 10 amino acids. V was trimmed by 8 bases and J by 8 bases, leaving 7 bases between them. Here the CDR3 reads CASGGHEQFF. CDR3 nucleotide sequence: TGTGCCAGCGGGGGGCATGAGCAGTTCTTC.

This chain links TRBV18 with TRBJ1-3; no clear D. Trimming cost V 1 base and J 0 bases, with 7 bases left between them. Germline V gene lookup returns CDR1 KGHSH and CDR2 LQKENI. The CDR3 loop spans 15 amino acids. CDR3 nucleotides: TGTGCCAGCTCACCACAGGCCACCTCTGGAAACACCATATATTTT. Translating gives CASSPQATSGNTIYF.

This chain links TRBV27 with TRBJ1-6; a possible D gene is TRBD1 (6 bases). CDR1 is MNHEY and CDR2 is SMNVEV in the germline V gene (reference sequence). Trimming took off 3 bases at V and 10 bases at J, with 13 bases between the two ends. This CDR3 has 14 residues. CDR3 nucleotides: TGTGCCAGCAGTTTGGTACAGGGCGGATCACCCCTCCACTTT. Its translation is CASSLVQGGSPLHF.

The genes are TRBV5-1 and TRBJ2-6; the match to TRBD1 covers 10 bases. The CDR3 spans 20 residues. Germline lookup yields CDR1 SGHRS and CDR2 YFSETQ. The ends lost 0 bases at V and 4 bases at J; junction bases unmatched: 13. Written as DNA, the CDR3 is TGCGCCAGCAGCTTGGGAACCGGGACAGGGGCGCCAATGGGGGCCAACGTCCTGACTTTC. This encodes CASSLGTGTGAPMGANVLTF. Full variable domain (missing parts from reference TRBV5-1 and TRBJ2-6): KAGVTQTPRYLIKTRGQQVTLSCSPISGHRSVSWYQQTPGQGLQFLFEYFSETQRNKGNFPGRFSGRQFSNSRSEMNVSTLELGDSALYLCASSLGTGTGAPMGANVLTFGAGSRLTVL.

The chain couples TRBV15 to TRBJ1-6, with 9 bases that match TRBD1. This CDR3 is 19 amino acids long. CDR1 and CDR2 from the germline V gene are LNHNV and YYDKDF (reference sequence). Trimming cost V 1 base and J 0 bases; bases outside gene matches: 7. This chain's CDR3 is CATSRGPGTGSSYNSPLHF. CDR3 in DNA: TGTGCCACCAGCAGAGGACCTGGGACAGGGAGCTCCTATAATTCACCCCTCCACTTT.

The chain combines TRBV12-3 or TRBV12-4 with TRBJ2-7; either TRBD1 or TRBD2 may supply D (5 bases each). This CDR3 region has 12 residues. V lost 6 bases and J 5 bases, leaving 11 bases between the germline ends. Written as DNA, the CDR3 is TGTGCCAGCAGCATGGGACCGCACGAGCAGTACTTC. Its translation is CASSMGPHEQYF.

CDR3 loop: CASSLGSEYGYTF. Here the CDR3 DNA reads TGTGCCAGCAGCTTAGGGAGTGAATATGGCTACACCTTC. V gene TRBV7-2 combines with J gene TRBJ1-2; the D is unclear. Trimming removed 1 base from V and 5 bases from J, with 8 bases in between. Germline loops: CDR1 SGHTA, CDR2 FQGNSA. This CDR3 region has 13 residues.

This clone was observed a single time. The chain has TRBV28 and TRBJ1-5, with TRBD1 identical over 9 bases. CDR1 is MDHEN and CDR2 is SYDVKM in the germline V gene. V dropped 2 bases and J dropped 6; count of bases not matched to a gene: 5. There are 15 residues in the CDR3. The CDR3 nucleotides are TGTGCCAGCAGTTTAGAGACAGGGGGTAGTCAGCCCCAGCATTTT. Translation gives CASSLETGGSQPQHF.

This chain joins TRBV27 and TRBJ1-2; 8 nucleotides line up with TRBD1. The trim removed 3 bases at V and 7 bases at J, leaving 7 bases unmatched. The V gene's germline CDR1 is MNHEY and CDR2 SMNVEV (reference sequence). This CDR3 is 14 amino acids long. This CDR3 is CASSLSGTGPGYTF. CDR3 sequence (DNA): TGTGCCAGCAGTTTGTCCGGGACAGGTCCTGGCTACACCTTC.

V gene TRBV27 combines with J gene TRBJ2-5; 9 bases are shared with TRBD1. Germline V gives CDR1 MNHEY, CDR2 SMNVEV (reference sequence). Trimming at V came to 3 bases and at J to 5 bases, leaving 4 bases not matched to a gene. The CDR3 consists of 14 residues. CDR3 region: CASSLTGGGETQYF. Here the CDR3 DNA reads TGTGCCAGCAGTTTGACAGGGGGAGGGGAGACCCAGTACTTC.

The CDR3 DNA reads TGTGCCAGTAGTATCCCGGAGGGGCGGGCAGGAACTGAAGCTTTCTTT. Protein product: CASSIPEGRAGTEAFF. This chain joins TRBV19 and TRBJ1-1, with a possible D match to TRBD1 (5 bases). Trimming stripped 3 bases from V and 5 bases from J, with 19 bases between. The CDR3 extends over 16 amino acids. The germline CDR1 and CDR2 sequences are LNHDA and SQIVND (reference sequence). The full variable domain, with the rest looked up from reference TRBV19 and TRBJ1-1, is DGGITQSPKYLFRKEGQNVTLSCEQNLNHDAMYWYRQDPGQGLRLIYYSQIVNDFQKGDIAEGYSVSREKKESFPLTVTSAQKNPTAFYLCASSIPEGRAGTEAFFGQGTRLTVV.

V and J are TRBV3-1 (or the pseudogene TRBV3-2) and TRBJ1-5, with D possibly matching TRBD1 (5 bases). V was clipped by 1 base and J by 3 bases, with 25 bases between them. Germline V gene lookup returns CDR1 LGHDT and CDR2 YNNKEL (reference sequence). The CDR3 is 20 amino acids. The CDR3 nucleotides read TGTGCCAGCAGCCAAGCGGTAAATTTAAGGCAGGGAACATCCAATCAGCCCCAGCATTTT. It codes for CASSQAVNLRQGTSNQPQHF.

The chain couples TRBV24-1 to TRBJ2-3, with D possibly matching TRBD2 (5 bases). The germline V gene encodes CDR1 KGHDR and CDR2 SFDVKD. The CDR3 contains 18 residues. Between the trimmed V and J ends, which lost 1 base and 1 base, there was a span of 17 bases. CDR3 bases: TGTGCCACCAGTGATTTTAGGGAAGGGAGATTGGGCACAGATACGCAGTATTTT. Protein: CATSDFREGRLGTDTQYF.

This chain uses TRBV5-6 with TRBJ1-2, with D possibly being TRBD1 (6 bases). Germline CDR1 is SGHDT and CDR2 is YYEEEE. The CDR3 extends over 14 amino acids. The V end lost 1 base, the J end lost 7 bases, and 14 bases lay between the germline ends. The DNA of the CDR3 is TGTGCCAGCAGCTTGACAGGGCTTGTCGCTGGCTACACCTTC. It codes for CASSLTGLVAGYTF.

The rearrangement joins TRBV6-5 to TRBJ2-3; 7 bases map to TRBD1. The CDR3 runs 15 residues. The ends lost 6 bases at V and 2 bases at J; junction bases unmatched: 8. Germline CDR1 MNHEY, CDR2 SVGAGI. The CDR3 here is CASRRATGFTDTQYF. In DNA form, the CDR3 reads TGTGCCAGCAGAAGGGCGACAGGGTTCACAGATACGCAGTATTTT.

The rearrangement joins TRBV4-1 to TRBJ2-3; D is ambiguous. The CDR3 is made up of 13 amino acids. V shed 2 bases and J shed 0 bases, with 3 bases lying between them. Germline V lookup: CDR1 MGHRA, CDR2 YSYEKL. The CDR3: CASSQKSTDTQYF. DNA of the CDR3: TGCGCCAGCAGCCAAAAGAGCACAGATACGCAGTATTTT.

This sequence joins TRBV11-2 and TRBJ1-2; D remains unclear. The V gene's germline CDR1 is SGHAT and CDR2 FQNNGV. The CDR3 is 15 amino acids. Trimming removed 1 base from V and 8 bases from J, with 17 bases in between. This CDR3 reads CASSLVDGRPGGYTF. CDR3 sequence (DNA): TGTGCCAGCAGCTTAGTTGACGGGCGGCCGGGGGGCTACACCTTC.

This clone appeared a single time. The rearrangement links TRBV18 to TRBJ2-2; D unclear. Germline-derived CDR1 and CDR2 are KGHSH and LQKENI. This CDR3 contains 16 residues. Trimming removed 2 bases at V and 4 bases at J, with 14 bases between. DNA for the CDR3: TGTGCCAGCTCACCATCACCTCCCCCACTCACCGGGGAGCTGTTTTTT. Protein sequence: CASSPSPPPLTGELFF.

The rearrangement uses TRBV10-2 and TRBJ2-7; maybe TRBD1 (6 bases). Germline CDR1 WSHSY, CDR2 SAAADI. The V gene lost 3 bases and the J gene lost 0 bases, with 12 bases spanning the gap. The CDR3 covers 15 residues. The CDR3 protein is CASSDPGQSSYEQYF. The CDR3 bases are TGCGCCAGCAGTGACCCAGGACAGAGCTCCTACGAGCAGTACTTC.

The CDR3, as DNA: TGTGCCTGGAGTTGGTCTAGCGGGGGGTGGGATACGCAGTATTTT. This translates into CAWSWSSGGWDTQYF. The rearrangement links TRBV30 to TRBJ2-3; 11 positions match TRBD2. Germline CDR1 and CDR2: GTSNPN and SVGIG (reference sequence). The V gene end was trimmed by 2 bases and the J gene end by 6 bases; junction bases not matched to a gene: 7. This CDR3 comprises 15 residues.

V and J are TRBV4-3 and TRBJ1-4; D is ambiguous. V gave up 4 bases and J gave up 5 bases, with 11 bases separating them. The CDR3 is 14 amino acids. The V gene's germline CDR1 is LGHNA and CDR2 YSLEER. This chain's CDR3 is CASSLGRLNEKLFF. The CDR3, as DNA: TGCGCCAGCAGCCTCGGCAGATTGAATGAAAAACTGTTTTTT.

The chain uses TRBV4-1 and TRBJ1-5; a possible D gene is TRBD1 (5 bases). The V and J ends lost 0 bases and 7 bases respectively, with 13 bases between them. The length of the CDR3 is 15 residues. The V gene's germline CDR1 is MGHRA and CDR2 YSYEKL. CDR3 sequence reads: CASSQDGGMGQPQHF. The CDR3 DNA sequence: TGCGCCAGCAGCCAAGATGGGGGTATGGGGCAGCCCCAGCATTTT.

The chain joins TRBV12-3 or TRBV12-4 to TRBJ2-7; 10 nucleotides align to TRBD1. The CDR3 has 12 amino acids. The ends lost 4 bases at V and 6 bases at J; junction bases unmatched: 0. The CDR3 protein is CASSWTGGEQYF. In nucleotides, the CDR3 is TGTGCCAGCAGTTGGACAGGGGGCGAGCAGTACTTC.

The V gene is TRBV11-2, the J gene TRBJ1-4, with D uncertain. Per the germline V gene, CDR1 is SGHAT and CDR2 is FQNNGV. Trimming removed 7 bases at V and 5 bases at J, with 5 bases between. This CDR3 has 11 residues. The DNA for the CDR3 is TGTGCCAGCACTCAAAATGAAAAACTGTTTTTT. It yields the protein CASTQNEKLFF.

The chain is built from TRBV3-1 (or the pseudogene TRBV3-2) and TRBJ1-6, with D possibly TRBD1 on 5 matching bases. CDR1 and CDR2 (germline): LGHDT, YNNKEL (reference sequence). Trimming stripped 1 base from V and 6 bases from J, with 10 bases between. This CDR3 is 15 amino acids long. The CDR3 nucleotides are TGTGCCAGCAGCCAAGTTGGGGACGGTAATTCACCCCTCCACTTT. This sequence encodes CASSQVGDGNSPLHF.